The present T cell receptor (beta chain) was sequenced within a study of blood T cell repertoires in COVID-19. As for the study in general: The samples span acute and convalescent COVID-19 from the United States, Italy and Spain.

Germline V CDR1 and CDR2: SGHVS, FNYEAQ. This CDR3 comprises 16 residues. Trimming cost V 4 bases and J 0 bases; bases outside gene matches: 6. In the study's own analysis: Reference gene primer amplification yielded estimated nucleated cell counts. The assay was immunoSEQ multiplex PCR, and TCRdb's table has in-frame clones only and misses some. V, J and clone size derive from that table, while D and trimming were established from the DNA sequence. The sample carries roughly 100,000 clones, around 80% recorded once. Input material: peripheral blood. The sequence derives from an elderly woman with acute or convalescent COVID-19. The V gene is TRBV7-6, the J gene TRBJ1-3; 7 positions agree with TRBD1. CDR3 protein: CASSSGQRNSGNTIYF. CDR3 bases: TGTGCCAGCAGCTCGGGACAGCGAAACTCTGGAAACACCATATATTTT.